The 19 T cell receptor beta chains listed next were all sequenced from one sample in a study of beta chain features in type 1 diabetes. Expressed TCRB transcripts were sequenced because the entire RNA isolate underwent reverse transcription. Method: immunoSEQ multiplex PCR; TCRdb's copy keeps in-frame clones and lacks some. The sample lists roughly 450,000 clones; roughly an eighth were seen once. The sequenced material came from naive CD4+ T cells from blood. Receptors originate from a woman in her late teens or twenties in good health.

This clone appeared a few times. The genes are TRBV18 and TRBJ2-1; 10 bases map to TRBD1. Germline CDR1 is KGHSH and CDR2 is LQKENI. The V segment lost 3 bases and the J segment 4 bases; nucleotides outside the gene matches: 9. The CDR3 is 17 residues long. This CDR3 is CASSPKAGQGYYNEQFF. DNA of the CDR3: TGTGCCAGCTCACCGAAGGCGGGACAGGGGTATTACAATGAGCAGTTCTTC.

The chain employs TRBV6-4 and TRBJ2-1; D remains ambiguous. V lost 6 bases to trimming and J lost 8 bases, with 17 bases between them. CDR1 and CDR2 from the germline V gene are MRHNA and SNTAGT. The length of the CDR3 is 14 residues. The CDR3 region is CASSREFIVDEQFF. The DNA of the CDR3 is TGTGCCAGCAGCCGAGAATTCATTGTGGATGAGCAGTTCTTC.

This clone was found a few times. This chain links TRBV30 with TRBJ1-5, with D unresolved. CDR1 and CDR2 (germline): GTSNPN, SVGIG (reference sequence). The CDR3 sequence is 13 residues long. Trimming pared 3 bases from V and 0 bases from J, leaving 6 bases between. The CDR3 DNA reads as TGTGCCTGGAGGACAAATAGCAATCAGCCCCAGCATTTT. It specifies CAWRTNSNQPQHF.

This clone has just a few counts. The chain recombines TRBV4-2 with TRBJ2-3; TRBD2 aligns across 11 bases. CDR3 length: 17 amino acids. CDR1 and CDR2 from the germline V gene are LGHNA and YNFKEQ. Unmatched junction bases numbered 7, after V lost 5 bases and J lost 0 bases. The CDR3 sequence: CASSTRLAGTSTDTQYF. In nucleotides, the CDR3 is TGTGCCAGCAGCACCCGACTAGCGGGAACTAGCACAGATACGCAGTATTTT.

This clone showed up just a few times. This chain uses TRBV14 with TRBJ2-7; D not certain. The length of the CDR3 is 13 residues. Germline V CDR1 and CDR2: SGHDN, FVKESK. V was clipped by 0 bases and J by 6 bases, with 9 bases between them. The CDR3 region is CASSQDYPPEQYF. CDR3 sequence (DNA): TGTGCCAGCAGCCAAGATTACCCCCCCGAGCAGTACTTC.

The CDR3 reads CASGRTGSGELFF. As DNA, the CDR3 is TGTGCCAGCGGCCGGACAGGTTCTGGGGAGCTGTTTTTT. V and J are TRBV21-1 and TRBJ2-2; the D call TRBD1 from the table was never checked on the DNA. TRBV21-1 is annotated as a pseudogene. CDR3 size: 13 residues.

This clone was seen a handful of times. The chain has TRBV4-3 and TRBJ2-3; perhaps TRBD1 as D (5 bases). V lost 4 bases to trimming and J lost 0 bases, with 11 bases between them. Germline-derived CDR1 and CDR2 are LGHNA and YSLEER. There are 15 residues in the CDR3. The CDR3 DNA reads TGCGCCAGCAGCCTTGGACACACTAGCACAGATACGCAGTATTTT. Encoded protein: CASSLGHTSTDTQYF.

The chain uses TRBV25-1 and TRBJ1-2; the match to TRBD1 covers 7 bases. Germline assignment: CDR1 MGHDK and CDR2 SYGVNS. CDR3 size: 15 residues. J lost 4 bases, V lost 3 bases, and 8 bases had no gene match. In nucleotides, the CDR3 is TGTGCCAGCAGTGAGTCCCACAGGGGAGCCTATGGCTACACCTTC. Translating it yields CASSESHRGAYGYTF.

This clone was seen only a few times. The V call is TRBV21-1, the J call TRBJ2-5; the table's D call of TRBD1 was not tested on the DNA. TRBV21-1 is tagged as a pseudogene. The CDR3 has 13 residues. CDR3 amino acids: CASSKVRGETQYF. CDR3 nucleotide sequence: TGTGCCAGCAGCAAAGTTAGGGGGGAGACCCAGTACTTC.

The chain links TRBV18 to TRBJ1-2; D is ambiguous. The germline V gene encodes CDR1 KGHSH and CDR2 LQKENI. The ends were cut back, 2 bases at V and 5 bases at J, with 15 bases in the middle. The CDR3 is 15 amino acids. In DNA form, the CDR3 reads TGTGCCAGCTCACCAAGCGACGGAAACTATTATGGCTACACCTTC. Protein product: CASSPSDGNYYGYTF.

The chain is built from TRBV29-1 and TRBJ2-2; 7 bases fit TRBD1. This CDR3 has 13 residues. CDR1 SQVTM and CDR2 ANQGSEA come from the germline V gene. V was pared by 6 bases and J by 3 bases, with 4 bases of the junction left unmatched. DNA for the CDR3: TGCAGCGTCTCACAGGGGTACACCGGGGAGCTGTTTTTT. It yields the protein CSVSQGYTGELFF.

The CDR3 coding sequence is TGTGCCAGCAGCACCCATTCCGGGGAGACCCAGTACTTC. Its translation is CASSTHSGETQYF. The chain carries TRBV7-9 and TRBJ2-5; D is unresolved. Trimming shortened V by 5 bases and J by 5 bases, and 12 bases separated the two germline ends. The CDR3 is 13 residues long. From germline, CDR1 is SEHNR and CDR2 FQNEAQ (reference sequence).

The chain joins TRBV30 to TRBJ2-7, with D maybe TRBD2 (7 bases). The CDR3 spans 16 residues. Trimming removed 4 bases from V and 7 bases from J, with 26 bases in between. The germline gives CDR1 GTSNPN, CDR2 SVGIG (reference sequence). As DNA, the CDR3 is TGTGCCTGGAAGCCTCGGGGGGCGGCCATTCTCTGGGAGCAGTACTTC. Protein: CAWKPRGAAILWEQYF.

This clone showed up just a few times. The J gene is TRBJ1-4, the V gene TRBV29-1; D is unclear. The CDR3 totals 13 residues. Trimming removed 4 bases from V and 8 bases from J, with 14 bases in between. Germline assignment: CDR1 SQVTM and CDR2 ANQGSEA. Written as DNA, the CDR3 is TGCAGCGTTGCCATTTACGTAGGGGAAAAACTGTTTTTT. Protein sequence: CSVAIYVGEKLFF.

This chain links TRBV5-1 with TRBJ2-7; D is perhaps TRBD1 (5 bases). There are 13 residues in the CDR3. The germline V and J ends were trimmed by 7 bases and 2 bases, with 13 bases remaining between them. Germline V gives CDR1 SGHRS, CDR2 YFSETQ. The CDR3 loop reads CASHTDTTYEQYF. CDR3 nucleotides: TGCGCCAGCCATACGGACACGACCTACGAGCAGTACTTC.

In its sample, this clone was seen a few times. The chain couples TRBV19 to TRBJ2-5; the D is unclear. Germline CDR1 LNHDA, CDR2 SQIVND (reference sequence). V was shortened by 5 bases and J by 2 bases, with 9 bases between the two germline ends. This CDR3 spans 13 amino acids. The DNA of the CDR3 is TGTGCCAGTAGTCCCCTCGGACAAGAGACCCAGTACTTC. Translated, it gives CASSPLGQETQYF.

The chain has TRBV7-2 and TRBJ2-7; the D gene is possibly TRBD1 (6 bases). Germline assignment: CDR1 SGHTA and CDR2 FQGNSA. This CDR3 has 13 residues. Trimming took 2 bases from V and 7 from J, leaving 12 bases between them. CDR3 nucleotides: TGTGCCAGCAGCTTATTGGGGGCGAGTGAGCAGTACGTC. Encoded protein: CASSLLGASEQYV.

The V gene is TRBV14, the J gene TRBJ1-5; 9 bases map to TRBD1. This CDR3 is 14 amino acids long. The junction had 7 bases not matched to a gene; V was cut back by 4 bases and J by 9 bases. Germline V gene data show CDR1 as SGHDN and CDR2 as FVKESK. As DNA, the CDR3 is TGTGCCAGCAGCCGGGCGGGACAGGGATCGCCCCAGCATTTT. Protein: CASSRAGQGSPQHF.

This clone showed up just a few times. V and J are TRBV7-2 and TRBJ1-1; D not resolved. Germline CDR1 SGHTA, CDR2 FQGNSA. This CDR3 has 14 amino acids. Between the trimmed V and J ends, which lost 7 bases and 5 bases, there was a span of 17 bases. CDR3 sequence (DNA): TGTGCCAGCACCACAAGAGGGTTGGGGACTGAAGCTTTCTTT. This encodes CASTTRGLGTEAFF.